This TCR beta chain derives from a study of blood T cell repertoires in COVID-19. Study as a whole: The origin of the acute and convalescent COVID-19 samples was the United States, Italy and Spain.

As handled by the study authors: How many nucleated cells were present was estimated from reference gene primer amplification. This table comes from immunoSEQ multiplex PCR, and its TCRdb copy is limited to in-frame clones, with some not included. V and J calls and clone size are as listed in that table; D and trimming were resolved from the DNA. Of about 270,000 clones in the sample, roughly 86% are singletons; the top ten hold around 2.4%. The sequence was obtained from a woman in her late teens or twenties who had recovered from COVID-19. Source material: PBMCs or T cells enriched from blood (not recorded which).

The CDR3: CASSAETQYNEQFF. CDR3 sequence (DNA): TGTGCCAGCAGCGCGGAGACCCAGTACAATGAGCAGTTCTTC. The chain employs TRBV28 and TRBJ2-1; D not certain. V shed 6 bases and J shed 4 bases, with 13 bases lying between them. Germline CDR1 MDHEN, CDR2 SYDVKM. This CDR3 has 14 amino acids.